The T cell receptor beta chain described here comes from a study of blood T cell repertoires in COVID-19. Sequenced by immunoSEQ multiplex PCR; TCRdb stores in-frame clones only, minus some. The sample carries just under 85,000 clones, 83% recorded once. The sample comprised peripheral blood. This receptor was obtained from a woman aged 60-75 years with acute or convalescent COVID-19.

The CDR3 nucleotides are TGTGCCAGCAGCGGAACCAGGGGGCCCTATGGCTACACCTTC. This codes for CASSGTRGPYGYTF. The genes are TRBV7-9 and TRBJ1-2, with 8 bases lining up with TRBD1. Germline lookup yields CDR1 SEHNR and CDR2 FQNEAQ (reference sequence). CDR3 length: 14 residues. Trimming at V came to 5 bases and at J to 4 bases, leaving 6 bases not matched to a gene.